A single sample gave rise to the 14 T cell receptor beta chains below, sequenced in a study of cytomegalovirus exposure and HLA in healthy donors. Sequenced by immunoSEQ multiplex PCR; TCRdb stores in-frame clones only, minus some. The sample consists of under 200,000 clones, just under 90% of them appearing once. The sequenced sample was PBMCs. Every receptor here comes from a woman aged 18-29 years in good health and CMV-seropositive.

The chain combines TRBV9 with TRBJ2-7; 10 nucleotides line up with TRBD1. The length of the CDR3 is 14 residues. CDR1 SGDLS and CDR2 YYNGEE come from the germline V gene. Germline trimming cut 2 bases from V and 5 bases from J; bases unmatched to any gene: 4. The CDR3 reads CASSVSGTGDEQYF. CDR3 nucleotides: TGTGCCAGCAGCGTGTCCGGGACAGGGGACGAGCAGTACTTC.

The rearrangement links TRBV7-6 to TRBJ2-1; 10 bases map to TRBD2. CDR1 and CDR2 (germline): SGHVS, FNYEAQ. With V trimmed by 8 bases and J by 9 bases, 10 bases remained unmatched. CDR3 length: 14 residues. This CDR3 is CASCPGTSVGEQFF. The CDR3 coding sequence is TGTGCCAGCTGTCCCGGGACTAGCGTCGGTGAGCAGTTCTTC. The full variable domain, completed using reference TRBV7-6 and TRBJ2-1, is GAGVSQSPRYKVTKRGQDVALRCDPISGHVSLYWYRQALGQGPEFLTYFNYEAQQDKSGLPNDRFSAERPEGSISTLTIQRTEQRDSAMYRCASCPGTSVGEQFFGPGTRLTVL.

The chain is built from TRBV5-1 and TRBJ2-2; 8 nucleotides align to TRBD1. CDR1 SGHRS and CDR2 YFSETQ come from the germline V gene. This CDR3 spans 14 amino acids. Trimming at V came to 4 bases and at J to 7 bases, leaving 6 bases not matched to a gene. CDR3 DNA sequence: TGCGCCAGCAGCATACAGGGGGACGGCGGGGAGCTGTTTTTT. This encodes CASSIQGDGGELFF.

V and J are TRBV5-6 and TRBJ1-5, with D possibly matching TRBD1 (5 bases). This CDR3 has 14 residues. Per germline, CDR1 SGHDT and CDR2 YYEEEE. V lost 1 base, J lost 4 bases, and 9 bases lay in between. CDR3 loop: CASSLTGRNQPQHF. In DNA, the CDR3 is TGTGCCAGCAGCTTGACAGGACGGAATCAGCCCCAGCATTTT.

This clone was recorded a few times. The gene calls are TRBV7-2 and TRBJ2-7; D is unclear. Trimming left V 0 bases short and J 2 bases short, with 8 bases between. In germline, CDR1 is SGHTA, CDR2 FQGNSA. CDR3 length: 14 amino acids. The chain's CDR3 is CASSLAVVPYEQYF. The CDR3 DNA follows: TGTGCCAGCAGCTTAGCGGTAGTCCCCTACGAGCAGTACTTC.

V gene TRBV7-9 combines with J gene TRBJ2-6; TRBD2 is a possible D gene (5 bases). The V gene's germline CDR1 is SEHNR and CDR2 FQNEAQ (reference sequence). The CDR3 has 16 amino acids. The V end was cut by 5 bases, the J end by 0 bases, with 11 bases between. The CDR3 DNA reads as TGTGCCAGCAGCCCAGGACTCAACTCTGGGGCCAACGTCCTGACTTTC. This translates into CASSPGLNSGANVLTF.

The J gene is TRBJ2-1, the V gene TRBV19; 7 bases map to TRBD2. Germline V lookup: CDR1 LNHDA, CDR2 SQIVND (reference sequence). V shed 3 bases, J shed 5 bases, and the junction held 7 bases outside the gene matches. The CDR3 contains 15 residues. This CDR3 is CASSILRGGDNEQFF. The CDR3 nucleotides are TGTGCCAGTAGTATTCTCCGCGGGGGAGACAATGAGCAGTTCTTC.

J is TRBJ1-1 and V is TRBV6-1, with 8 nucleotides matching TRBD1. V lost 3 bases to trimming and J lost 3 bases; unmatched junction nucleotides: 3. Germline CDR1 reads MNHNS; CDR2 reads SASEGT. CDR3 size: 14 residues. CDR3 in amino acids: CASSEDRVYTEAFF. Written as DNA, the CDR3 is TGTGCCAGCAGTGAGGACAGGGTTTACACTGAAGCTTTCTTT.

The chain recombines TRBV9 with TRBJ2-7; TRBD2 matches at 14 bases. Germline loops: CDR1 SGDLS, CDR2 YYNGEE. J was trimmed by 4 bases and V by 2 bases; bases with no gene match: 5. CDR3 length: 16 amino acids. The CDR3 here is CASSVTGTSGRYEQYF. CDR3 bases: TGTGCCAGCAGCGTGACCGGGACTAGCGGGAGATACGAGCAGTACTTC.

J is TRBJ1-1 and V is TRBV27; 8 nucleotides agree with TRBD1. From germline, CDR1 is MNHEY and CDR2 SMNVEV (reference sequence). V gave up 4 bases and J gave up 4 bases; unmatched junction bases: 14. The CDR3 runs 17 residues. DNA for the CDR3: TGTGCCAGCAGTTCGGGACAGGAACAAGTACTTTTCACTGAAGCTTTCTTT. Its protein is CASSSGQEQVLFTEAFF.

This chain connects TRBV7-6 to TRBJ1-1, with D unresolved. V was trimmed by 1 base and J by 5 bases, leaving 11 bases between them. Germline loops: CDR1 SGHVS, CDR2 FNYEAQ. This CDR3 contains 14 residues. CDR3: CASSLGALRTEAFF. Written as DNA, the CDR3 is TGTGCCAGCAGCTTAGGGGCGCTCCGGACTGAAGCTTTCTTT.

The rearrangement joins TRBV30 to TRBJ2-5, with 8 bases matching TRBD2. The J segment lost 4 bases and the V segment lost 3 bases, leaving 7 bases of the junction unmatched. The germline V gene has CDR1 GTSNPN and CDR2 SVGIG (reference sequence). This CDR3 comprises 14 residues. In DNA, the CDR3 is TGTGCCTGGAGCCGTCGGGGGGGCGGAGAGACCCAGTACTTC. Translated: CAWSRRGGGETQYF.

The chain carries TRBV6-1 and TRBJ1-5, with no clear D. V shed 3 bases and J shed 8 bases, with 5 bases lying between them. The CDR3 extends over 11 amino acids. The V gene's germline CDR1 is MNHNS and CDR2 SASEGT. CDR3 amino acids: CASSEGEPQHF. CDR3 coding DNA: TGTGCCAGCAGTGAGGGAGAGCCCCAGCATTTT.

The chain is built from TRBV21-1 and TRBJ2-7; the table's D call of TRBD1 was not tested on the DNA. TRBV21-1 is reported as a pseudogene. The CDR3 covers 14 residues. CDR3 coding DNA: TGTGCCAGCAGCAAAAAGTATGCCGGGACACGGCAGTACTTC. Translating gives CASSKKYAGTRQYF.